The TCR beta chain described here comes from a study of cytomegalovirus exposure and HLA in healthy donors. The CDR3 has 11 residues. Trimming took 8 bases from V and 12 from J, leaving 14 bases between them. CDR1 SGHTA and CDR2 FQGNSA come from the germline V gene. Primers: 60 Vbeta forward and 13 Jbeta reverse. Data came from immunoSEQ multiplex PCR; TCRdb stores just in-frame clones and leaves some out. The top ten clones hold 1.5% to 2% of a sample with roughly 70,000 clones, 82% of them seen once. The chain couples TRBV7-2 to TRBJ2-1; weak D call: TRBD1 (5 bases). Source material: PBMCs. The clonotype comes from a man aged 18 to 30 in good health and CMV-seronegative. CDR3 amino acids: CASGAQGRQFF. Here the CDR3 DNA reads TGTGCCAGCGGGGCGCAGGGAAGGCAGTTCTTC. The full variable domain, with the rest looked up from reference TRBV7-2 and TRBJ2-1, is GAGVSQSPSNKVTEKGKDVELRCDPISGHTALYWYRQSLGQGLEFLIYFQGNSAPDKSGLPSDRFSAERTGGSVSTLTIQRTQQEDSAVYLCASGAQGRQFFGPGTRLTVL.